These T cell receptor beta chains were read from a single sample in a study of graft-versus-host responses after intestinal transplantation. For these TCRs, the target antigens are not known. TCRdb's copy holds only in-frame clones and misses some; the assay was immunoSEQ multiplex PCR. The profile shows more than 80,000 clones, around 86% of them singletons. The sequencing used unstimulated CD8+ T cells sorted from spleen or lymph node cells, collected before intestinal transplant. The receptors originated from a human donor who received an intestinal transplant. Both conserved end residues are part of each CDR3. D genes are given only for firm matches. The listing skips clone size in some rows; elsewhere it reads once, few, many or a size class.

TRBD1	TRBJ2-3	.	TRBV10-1	TGCGCCAGCGCCCGAGGACAGGGCCCAGATACGCAGTATTTT	CASARGQGPDTQYF
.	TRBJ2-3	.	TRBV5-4	TGTGCCAGCATTCCTAGCGCCGGCGCAGATACGCAGTATTTT	CASIPSAGADTQYF
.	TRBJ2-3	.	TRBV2	TGTGCCAGCAGTGAGGGTCAGGGTGGTAGCACAGATACGCAGTATTTT	CASSEGQGGSTDTQYF
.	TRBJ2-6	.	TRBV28	TGTGCCAGCAGTTTTTCAATAACTGGGGCCAACGTCCTGACTTTC	CASSFSITGANVLTF
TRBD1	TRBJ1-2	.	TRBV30	TGTGCCTGGAGGAACAGGGGGAGCTATGGCTACACCTTC	CAWRNRGSYGYTF
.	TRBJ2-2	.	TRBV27	TGTGCCAGCGCTTGGGAAATGAACACCGGGGAGCTGTTTTTT	CASAWEMNTGELFF
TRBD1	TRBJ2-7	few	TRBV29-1	TGCAGCGTAACCGGGACAGGGGTCGAGCAGTACTTC	CSVTGTGVEQYF
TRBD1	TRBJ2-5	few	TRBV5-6	TGTGCCAGCAGCTCCGACAGGGTTCAAGAGACCCAGTACTTC	CASSSDRVQETQYF
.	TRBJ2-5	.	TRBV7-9	TGTGCCAGCAGCACCGGCCCTGGTCGGGCAGGGGAGACCCAGTACTTC	CASSTGPGRAGETQYF
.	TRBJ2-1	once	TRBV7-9	TGTGCCAGCAGCTTAGTTCTCGGGGAGGACAATGAGCAGTTCTTC	CASSLVLGEDNEQFF
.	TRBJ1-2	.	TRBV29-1	TGCAGCGTTGAAGGGCAGGGACACTATGGCTACACCTTC	CSVEGQGHYGYTF
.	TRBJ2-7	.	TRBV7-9	TGTGCCAGCAGCCCGGACAGTCTCTACGAGCAGTACTTC	CASSPDSLYEQYF
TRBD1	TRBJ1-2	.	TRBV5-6	TGTGCCAGCAGCTTACAGGGGGCGAACTATGGCTACACCTTC	CASSLQGANYGYTF
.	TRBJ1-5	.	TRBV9	TGTGCCAGCAGCGTAGAGGGGGGCAGTGGTCAGCCCCAGCATTTT	CASSVEGGSGQPQHF
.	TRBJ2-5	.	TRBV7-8	TGTGCCAGCAGCTTCGGGACCCGACCCCCCAGTGAGACCCAGTACTTC	CASSFGTRPPSETQYF
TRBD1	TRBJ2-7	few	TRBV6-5	TGTGCCAGCAGTTACTCGGGACAGGGGGCCGACGAGCAGTACTTC	CASSYSGQGADEQYF
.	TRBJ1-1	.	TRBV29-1	TGCAGCGTTGTAAGGGGGTCTGAAGCTTTCTTT	CSVVRGSEAFF
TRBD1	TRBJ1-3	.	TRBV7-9	TGTGCCAGCAGCTTAGGGACACGGGACAGGCCTACTGGAAACACCATATATTTT	CASSLGTRDRPTGNTIYF
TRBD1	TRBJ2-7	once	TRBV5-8	TGTGCCAGCAGTTCCGGGACAGGGGGCCCTTTCGACGAGCAGTACTTC	CASSSGTGGPFDEQYF
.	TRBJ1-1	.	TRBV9	TGTGCCAGCAGCCTAGAGGATAGGACTGAAGCTTTCTTT	CASSLEDRTEAFF
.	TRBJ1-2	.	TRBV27	TGTGCCAGCAGTTTAAACAGCAACTATGGCTACACCTTC	CASSLNSNYGYTF
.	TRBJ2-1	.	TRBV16	TGTGCCAGCAGCCAATATGGGGGAGACTCCTACAATGAGCAGTTCTTC	CASSQYGGDSYNEQFF
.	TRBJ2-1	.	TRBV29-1	TGCAGCGTTGAAGATCCTTCGACTCCCTACAATGAGCAGTTCTTC	CSVEDPSTPYNEQFF
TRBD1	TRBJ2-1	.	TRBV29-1	TGCAGCGTGTCCGGGACAGGGGCCTCAGATGAGCAGTTCTTC	CSVSGTGASDEQFF
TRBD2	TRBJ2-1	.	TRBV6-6	TGTGCCAGCAGCCCTCCCTGGGGTCGGGGGGGGAATGAGCAGTTCTTC	CASSPPWGRGGNEQFF
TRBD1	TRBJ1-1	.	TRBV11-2	TGTGCCAGCAGCTTAGATCAGGACAGGATGAACACTGAAGCTTTCTTT	CASSLDQDRMNTEAFF
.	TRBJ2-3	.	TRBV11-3	TGTGCCAGCAGCTTAGAAGGGTCCATCACAGATACGCAGTATTTT	CASSLEGSITDTQYF
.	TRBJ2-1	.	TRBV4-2	TGTGCCAGCAGCCAAGATTTGGGGAAGCCCTACAATGAGCAGTTCTTC	CASSQDLGKPYNEQFF
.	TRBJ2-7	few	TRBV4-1	TGCGCCAGCAGCCAAGATGGAGGGGGCGGCTACGAGCAGTACTTC	CASSQDGGGGYEQYF
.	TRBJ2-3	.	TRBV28	TGTGCCAGCAGTTTTCTGCAGGGCACAGATACGCAGTATTTT	CASSFLQGTDTQYF
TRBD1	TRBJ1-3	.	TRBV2	TGTGCCAGCACCCCCGGGACAGGGGCTGGAAACACCATATATTTT	CASTPGTGAGNTIYF